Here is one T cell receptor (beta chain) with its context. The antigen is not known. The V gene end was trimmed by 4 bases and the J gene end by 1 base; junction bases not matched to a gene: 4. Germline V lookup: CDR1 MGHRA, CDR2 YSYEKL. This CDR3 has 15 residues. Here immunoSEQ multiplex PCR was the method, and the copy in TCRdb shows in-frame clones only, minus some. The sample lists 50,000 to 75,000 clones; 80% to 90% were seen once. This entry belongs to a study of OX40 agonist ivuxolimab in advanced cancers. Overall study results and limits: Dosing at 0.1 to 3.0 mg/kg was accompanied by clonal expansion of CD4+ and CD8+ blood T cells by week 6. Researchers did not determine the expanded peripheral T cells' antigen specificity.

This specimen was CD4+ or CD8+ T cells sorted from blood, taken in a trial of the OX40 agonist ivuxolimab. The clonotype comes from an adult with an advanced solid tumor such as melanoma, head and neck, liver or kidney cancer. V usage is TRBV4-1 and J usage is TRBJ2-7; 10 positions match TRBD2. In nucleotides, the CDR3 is TGCGCCAGCAGCCTCCCGGGACTAGCGTCCTACGAGCAGTACTTC. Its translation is CASSLPGLASYEQYF.